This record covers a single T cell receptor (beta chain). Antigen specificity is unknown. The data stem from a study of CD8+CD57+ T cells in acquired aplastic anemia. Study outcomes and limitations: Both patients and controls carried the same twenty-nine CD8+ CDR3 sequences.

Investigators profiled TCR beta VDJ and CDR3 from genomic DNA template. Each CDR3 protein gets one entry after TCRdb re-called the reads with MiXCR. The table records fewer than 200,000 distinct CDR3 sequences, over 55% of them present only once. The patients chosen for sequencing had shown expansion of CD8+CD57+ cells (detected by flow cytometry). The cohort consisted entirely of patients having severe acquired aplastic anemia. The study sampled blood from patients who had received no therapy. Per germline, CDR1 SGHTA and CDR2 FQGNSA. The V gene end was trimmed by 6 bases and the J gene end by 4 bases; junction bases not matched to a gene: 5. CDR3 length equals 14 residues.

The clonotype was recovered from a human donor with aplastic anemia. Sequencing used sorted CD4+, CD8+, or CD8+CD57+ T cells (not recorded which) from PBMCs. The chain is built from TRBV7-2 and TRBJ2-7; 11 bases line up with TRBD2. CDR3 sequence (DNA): TGTGCCAGCAGTAGCTCTAGCGGGAGGTACGAGCAGTACTTC. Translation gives CASSSSSGRYEQYF.